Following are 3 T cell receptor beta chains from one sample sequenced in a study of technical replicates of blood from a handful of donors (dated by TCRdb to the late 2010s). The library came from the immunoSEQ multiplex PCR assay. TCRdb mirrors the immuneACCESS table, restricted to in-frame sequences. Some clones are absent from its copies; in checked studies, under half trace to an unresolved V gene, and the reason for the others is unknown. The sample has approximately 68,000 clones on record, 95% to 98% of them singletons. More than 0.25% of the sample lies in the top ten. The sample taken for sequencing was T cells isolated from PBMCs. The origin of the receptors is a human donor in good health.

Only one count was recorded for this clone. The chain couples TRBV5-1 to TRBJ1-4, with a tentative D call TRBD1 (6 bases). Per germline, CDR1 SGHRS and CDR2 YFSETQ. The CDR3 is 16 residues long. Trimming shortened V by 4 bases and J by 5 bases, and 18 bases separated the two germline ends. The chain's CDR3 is CASSLAPGVNNEKLFF. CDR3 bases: TGCGCCAGCAGCCTTGCGCCAGGGGTCAACAATGAAAAACTGTTTTTT. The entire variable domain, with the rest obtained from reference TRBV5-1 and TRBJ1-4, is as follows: KAGVTQTPRYLIKTRGQQVTLSCSPISGHRSVSWYQQTPGQGLQFLFEYFSETQRNKGNFPGRFSGRQFSNSRSEMNVSTLELGDSALYLCASSLAPGVNNEKLFFGSGTQLSVL.

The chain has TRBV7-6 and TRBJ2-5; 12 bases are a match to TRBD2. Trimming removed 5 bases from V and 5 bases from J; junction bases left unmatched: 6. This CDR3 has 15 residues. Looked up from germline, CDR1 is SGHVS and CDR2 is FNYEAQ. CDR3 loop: CASSLLAGGFETQYF. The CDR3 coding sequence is TGTGCCAGCAGCCTCCTAGCGGGAGGGTTCGAGACCCAGTACTTC.

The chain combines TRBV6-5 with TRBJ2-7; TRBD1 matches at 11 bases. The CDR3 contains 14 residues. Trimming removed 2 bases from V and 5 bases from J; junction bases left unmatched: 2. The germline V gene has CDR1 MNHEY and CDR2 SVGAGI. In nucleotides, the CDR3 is TGTGCCAGCAGTTACGGGACAGGGGGACACGAGCAGTACTTC. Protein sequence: CASSYGTGGHEQYF.